This is a list of T cell receptor beta chains from one sample in a study of blood T cell repertoires in COVID-19. The assay was immunoSEQ multiplex PCR, and TCRdb's table has in-frame clones only and misses some. This table holds approximately 98,000 clones, roughly four fifths found once. Sequences were obtained from peripheral blood. These receptors were collected from a man aged 55 to 70 with acute or convalescent COVID-19. Each CDR3 is given with its conserved first and last residue. D genes are given only for firm matches. Some rows mark clone size as missing; the rest say once, few, many or name a class of expanded clone.

V	J	D	size	DNA	CDR3
TRBV27	TRBJ1-6	NA	medium-sized	TGTGCCAGCAGTTTATTCGGGGGTACCTATAATTCACCCCTCCACTTT	CASSLFGGTYNSPLHF
TRBV19	TRBJ1-1	NA	NA	TGTGCCAGTATTGGGACTCTGAACACTGAAGCTTTCTTT	CASIGTLNTEAFF
TRBV11-3	TRBJ2-7	NA	NA	TGTGCCAGCAGGGGGGACTTCTCCTACGAGCAGTACTTC	CASRGDFSYEQYF
TRBV27	TRBJ2-7	TRBD2	once	TGTGCCAGCCGGGTACCGGGACTAGCGGGGGAGCAGTACTTC	CASRVPGLAGEQYF
TRBV30	TRBJ1-2	NA	NA	TGTGCCTGGAGTGCGGGGGTGGGTGGCTACACCTTC	CAWSAGVGGYTF
TRBV30	TRBJ1-1	NA	NA	TGTGCCTGGAGTACACTTGGGGGGGCGCGGACTGAAGCTTTCTTT	CAWSTLGGARTEAFF
TRBV5-1	TRBJ2-7	TRBD1	NA	TGCGCCAGCAGCCCATTGGGACAGGAATACGAGCAGTACTTC	CASSPLGQEYEQYF
TRBV19	TRBJ2-1	TRBD2	NA	TGTGCCAGTAGTAGGTCCGGAGCGGGAGCAGCATACACCTACAATGAGCAGTTCTTC	CASSRSGAGAAYTYNEQFF
TRBV3-1/TRBV3-2	TRBJ2-1	TRBD2	NA	TGTGCCAGCAGCCAAGCAAGACTAGCGGGAGGAGATGAGCAGTTCTTC	CASSQARLAGGDEQFF
TRBV30	TRBJ1-1	NA	once	TGTGCCTGGCGTGGGCCGACTGAAGCTTTCTTT	CAWRGPTEAFF
TRBV5-5	TRBJ1-5	NA	once	TGTGCCAGCAGCTTGGCCGGGGGGGCTCAGCCCCAGCATTTT	CASSLAGGAQPQHF
TRBV6-5	TRBJ1-4	NA	NA	TGTGCCAGCAGGGGCGGGACCGCAACTAATGAAAAACTGTTTTTT	CASRGGTATNEKLFF
TRBV4-1	TRBJ1-1	NA	NA	TGCGCCAGCAGCCAAGATAGTCAGGGGACTGAAGCTTTCTTT	CASSQDSQGTEAFF
TRBV2	TRBJ1-5	TRBD1	NA	TGTGCCAGTGAGGAGACAGGGTATCAGCCCCAGCATTTT	CASEETGYQPQHF
TRBV19	TRBJ2-1	NA	NA	TGTGCCAGTAGTCTCGACTGGAATTCCTACAATGAGCAGTTCTTC	CASSLDWNSYNEQFF
TRBV9	TRBJ2-3	NA	NA	TGTGCCAGCAGCGTAGCTAGCACAGATACGCAGTATTTT	CASSVASTDTQYF
TRBV7-2	TRBJ2-7	TRBD2	NA	TGTGCCAGCAGCTTAACTAGCGGCATGGGCGAGCAGTACTTC	CASSLTSGMGEQYF
TRBV19	TRBJ1-5	NA	few	TGTGCCAGTAGTACACGACAGTATCAGCCCCAGCATTTT	CASSTRQYQPQHF
TRBV19	TRBJ2-1	TRBD2	NA	TGTGCCTCAGCCCGTAGCGGGAGTCGTACTGAGCAGTTCTTC	CASARSGSRTEQFF
TRBV19	TRBJ1-1	TRBD1	NA	TGTGCCAGTAGAGACAGGGGATGGGCTGAAGCTTTCTTT	CASRDRGWAEAFF
TRBV12-3/TRBV12-4	TRBJ1-1	NA	NA	TGTGCCAGCAGTCCGGGTGGGTTCACTGAAGCTTTCTTT	CASSPGGFTEAFF
TRBV10-2	TRBJ1-4	TRBD1	NA	TGCGCCAGCAATACAGGGGGTGAGGCTGAAAAACTGTTTTTT	CASNTGGEAEKLFF
TRBV6-2/TRBV6-3	TRBJ2-1	TRBD2	NA	TGTGCCAGCAGTTCCTCTAGCGGGGTCGCCAATGAGCAGTTCTTC	CASSSSSGVANEQFF
TRBV15	TRBJ1-2	NA	once	TGTGCCACCAGCACAGACCCAGGGGATGGCTACACCTTC	CATSTDPGDGYTF
TRBV7-2	TRBJ1-1	TRBD1	NA	TGTGCCAGCAGCTTACAGGGGGAGGTGAACACTGAAGCTTTCTTT	CASSLQGEVNTEAFF
TRBV5-1	TRBJ1-1	NA	NA	TGCGCCAGCAGCTTGCGGGGGGCACGGGTCACTGAAGCTTTCTTT	CASSLRGARVTEAFF
TRBV19	TRBJ2-1	TRBD2	once	TGTGCCAGTAGTTCCCCAGCGGGGGGTCTTTCCTACAATGAGCAGTTCTTC	CASSSPAGGLSYNEQFF
TRBV9	TRBJ2-1	TRBD2	few	TGTGCCAGCAGCGCGGGAGGTGCCCGGGCAATAAGCTCCTACAATGAGCAGTTCTTC	CASSAGGARAISSYNEQFF
TRBV5-1	TRBJ2-4	TRBD1	NA	TGCGCCAGCAGCTTCAACGGGGACAGGGAGGGCATTCAGTACTTC	CASSFNGDREGIQYF
TRBV7-2	TRBJ2-1	NA	NA	TGTGCCAGCAGCTCTTGGCTAGCGCTTTACAATGAGCAGTTCTTC	CASSSWLALYNEQFF
TRBV10-3	TRBJ1-2	NA	once	TGTGCCATCAGTGAGTCGGAAGTCCCGGGGGGTGGCTACACCTTC	CAISESEVPGGGYTF
TRBV7-9	TRBJ1-3	NA	NA	TGTGCCAGCAGCCCCTCGGGTCGGGTAGGCACCATATATTTT	CASSPSGRVGTIYF
TRBV24-1	TRBJ1-1	NA	NA	TGTGCCACCACTCAGGGGATAAACACTGAAGCTTTCTTT	CATTQGINTEAFF
TRBV9	TRBJ2-1	TRBD2	NA	TGTGCCAGCAGCGTAGGGTATAGCGGGAGGAGCGATGAGCAGTTCTTC	CASSVGYSGRSDEQFF
TRBV5-4	TRBJ1-1	TRBD1	NA	TGTGCCAGCAGCGGAACAGGGGGCCGTACTGAAGCTTTCTTT	CASSGTGGRTEAFF
TRBV4-2	TRBJ2-1	NA	few	TGTGCCAGCAGTTTGGCCCCGCCAAATGAGCAGTTCTTC	CASSLAPPNEQFF
TRBV5-6	TRBJ2-1	NA	NA	TGTGCCAGCAGCGGGGGGAAATACTCCTACAATGAGCAGTTCTTC	CASSGGKYSYNEQFF
TRBV10-3	TRBJ1-1	TRBD1	NA	TGTGCCATCAGTCCGGGACAGGGGACTCCTGAAGCTTTCTTT	CAISPGQGTPEAFF
TRBV3-1/TRBV3-2	TRBJ2-3	NA	NA	TGTGCCAGCAGCCAAGTAGTTCAGCGTAATAAGCTTACTAGTTTT	CASSQVVQRNKLTSF
TRBV18	TRBJ2-1	TRBD2	once	TGTGCCAGCTCACCACCGACTAGCGGACTAACCCCCAATGAGCAGTTCTTC	CASSPPTSGLTPNEQFF
TRBV19	TRBJ1-4	TRBD1	NA	TGTGCCAGTAGTACGCTAACTACAGGGGGGGGAGAAAAACTGTTTTTT	CASSTLTTGGGEKLFF
TRBV19	TRBJ1-2	NA	NA	TGTGCCAGCAACAAACGCAGGGGATCGGACTATGGCTACACCTTC	CASNKRRGSDYGYTF
TRBV29-1	TRBJ2-3	NA	NA	TGCAGCGTGGGCTCTTACACCACAGATACGCAGTATTTT	CSVGSYTTDTQYF
TRBV6-5	TRBJ1-1	NA	NA	TGTGCCAGCAGTCCTGGGGGACAGAACACTGAAGCTTTCTTT	CASSPGGQNTEAFF
TRBV2	TRBJ2-1	TRBD1	NA	TGTGCCAGCAGTGAGACAGGGGTTGGTGAGCAGTTCTTC	CASSETGVGEQFF